The clone carrying this T cell receptor beta chain came up a few times. These data are taken from a study of blood T cell repertoires in COVID-19. Study context: Donors in the United States, Italy and Spain gave samples during acute or convalescent COVID-19.

Authors' data handling: From reference gene primer amplification, estimates of nucleated cell counts were derived. The assay was immunoSEQ multiplex PCR, and TCRdb's table has in-frame clones only and misses some. That table is the source of V, J and clone size, and D and trimming were worked out from the DNA. In the table there are approximately 200,000 clones, almost 90% of which are singletons. This sequence originates from a man between 18 and 35 years old with active or convalescent COVID-19. What was sequenced was peripheral blood.

The CDR3, as DNA: TGCAGTGCTAGTAAGAGCGGGACCGGGGAGCTGTTTTTT. This translates into CSASKSGTGELFF. The chain couples TRBV20-1 to TRBJ2-2, with D possibly being TRBD2 (6 bases). Trimming removed 3 bases at V and 5 bases at J, with 10 bases between. Germline V lookup: CDR1 DFQATT, CDR2 SNEGSKA (reference sequence). The CDR3 consists of 13 residues.